Listed below are T cell receptor beta chains from one sample, sequenced in a study of T cell repertoires in cytomegalovirus infection. From the reads, TCRdb called clonotypes with MiXCR, one entry per CDR3 protein. The sample holds fewer than 950,000 distinct CDR3 sequences, approximately 29% seen once. Antigens for these TCRs are unknown. This material consisted of cultured CD8+ T cells from PBMCs, taken from culture after CMV antigen stimulation. These receptor sequences come from a human donor in good health (CMV status not recorded). Some clones in this sample may be carry-over from other donors' samples. CDR3s include the opening cysteine and the closing phenylalanine or tryptophan. Fields, in order: D gene, J gene, clone size, V gene, CDR3 protein, CDR3 DNA. The D gene is left open where the match is weak. Only some rows state a clone size, as once, few, many or a class for expanded clones.

D gene: .
J gene: TRBJ2-3
clone size: .
V gene: TRBV24-1
CDR3 protein: CATSDWDKGDTQYF
CDR3 DNA: TGTGCCACCAGTGATTGGGACAAGGGAGATACGCAGTATTTT

D gene: .
J gene: TRBJ1-1
clone size: .
V gene: TRBV7-3
CDR3 protein: CASSLVPYSGLNTEAFF
CDR3 DNA: TGTGCCAGCAGCTTAGTACCTTACTCCGGGCTGAACACTGAAGCTTTCTTT

D gene: .
J gene: TRBJ2-5
clone size: .
V gene: TRBV28
CDR3 protein: CASSINPGPQETQYF
CDR3 DNA: TGTGCCAGCAGTATAAATCCGGGGCCCCAAGAGACCCAGTACTTC

D gene: .
J gene: TRBJ1-2
clone size: many
V gene: TRBV12-3/TRBV12-4
CDR3 protein: CASSSGTKRPYELGYTF
CDR3 DNA: TGTGCCAGCAGTTCCGGGACAAAAAGACCTTATGAATTGGGCTACACCTTC

D gene: .
J gene: TRBJ2-3
clone size: .
V gene: TRBV29-1
CDR3 protein: CSAEELEQDTQYF
CDR3 DNA: TGCAGCGCCGAGGAGCTAGAGCAAGATACGCAGTATTTT

D gene: .
J gene: TRBJ2-5
clone size: .
V gene: TRBV7-9
CDR3 protein: CASSLVEYQETQYF
CDR3 DNA: TGTGCCAGCAGCTTAGTAGAGTACCAAGAGACCCAGTACTTC

D gene: TRBD2
J gene: TRBJ2-5
clone size: many
V gene: TRBV7-6
CDR3 protein: CASSRRGGQETQYF
CDR3 DNA: TGTGCCAGCAGCCGGCGGGGGGGGCAAGAGACCCAGTACTTC

D gene: .
J gene: TRBJ1-1
clone size: .
V gene: TRBV25-1
CDR3 protein: CASSVPGLGAFF
CDR3 DNA: TGTGCCAGCAGTGTACCGGGCCTTGGGGCTTTCTTT

D gene: .
J gene: TRBJ1-1
clone size: few
V gene: TRBV7-9
CDR3 protein: CASSLSLRQGQNTEAFF
CDR3 DNA: TGTGCCAGCAGCTTATCCCTACGCCAGGGGCAAAACACTGAAGCTTTCTTT

D gene: .
J gene: TRBJ1-1
clone size: .
V gene: TRBV5-4
CDR3 protein: CASSFPQGEAFF
CDR3 DNA: TGTGCCAGCAGCTTTCCCCAGGGCGAGGCTTTCTTT

D gene: TRBD2
J gene: TRBJ2-1
clone size: .
V gene: TRBV27
CDR3 protein: CASTFSGATYNEQFF
CDR3 DNA: TGTGCCAGCACGTTCAGCGGGGCCACCTACAATGAGCAGTTCTTC

D gene: TRBD1
J gene: TRBJ2-1
clone size: many
V gene: TRBV7-6
CDR3 protein: CASSSLRDRGGNEQFF
CDR3 DNA: TGTGCCAGCAGCTCCCTCCGGGACAGGGGTGGCAATGAGCAGTTCTTC

D gene: .
J gene: TRBJ2-1
clone size: .
V gene: TRBV6-1
CDR3 protein: CAGWDTSNEQFF
CDR3 DNA: TGTGCCGGATGGGACACCTCCAATGAGCAGTTCTTC

D gene: .
J gene: TRBJ2-3
clone size: .
V gene: TRBV6-4
CDR3 protein: CASSEEGGQHSTDTQYF
CDR3 DNA: TGTGCCAGCAGTGAAGAGGGAGGACAGCATAGCACAGATACGCAGTATTTT

D gene: TRBD1
J gene: TRBJ2-3
clone size: .
V gene: TRBV2
CDR3 protein: CASRAIPGTGGTDTQYF
CDR3 DNA: TGTGCCAGCAGAGCTATCCCCGGGACAGGAGGCACAGATACGCAGTATTTT

D gene: .
J gene: TRBJ2-2
clone size: .
V gene: TRBV27
CDR3 protein: CASRPGANTGELFF
CDR3 DNA: TGTGCCAGCAGACCGGGGGCGAACACCGGGGAGCTGTTTTTT

D gene: .
J gene: TRBJ1-5
clone size: many
V gene: TRBV2
CDR3 protein: CASSEVPLDQPQHF
CDR3 DNA: TGTGCCAGCAGTGAAGTCCCCCTTGATCAGCCCCAGCATTTT

D gene: .
J gene: TRBJ2-7
clone size: .
V gene: TRBV6-1
CDR3 protein: CATPGPRLGHGPYEQYF
CDR3 DNA: TGTGCCACCCCAGGTCCCAGGTTGGGACACGGGCCCTACGAGCAGTACTTC

D gene: TRBD2
J gene: TRBJ2-1
clone size: .
V gene: TRBV20-1
CDR3 protein: CSGTSGGPDNEQFF
CDR3 DNA: TGCAGTGGGACTAGCGGGGGGCCGGACAATGAGCAGTTCTTC

D gene: .
J gene: TRBJ1-1
clone size: .
V gene: TRBV7-3
CDR3 protein: CASSLLGEVSTEAFF
CDR3 DNA: TGTGCCAGCAGCTTACTAGGGGAGGTGAGCACTGAAGCTTTCTTT

D gene: TRBD1
J gene: TRBJ2-2
clone size: .
V gene: TRBV27
CDR3 protein: CASSMVGGGFGELFF
CDR3 DNA: TGTGCCAGCAGTATGGTAGGGGGCGGCTTCGGGGAGCTGTTTTTT

D gene: TRBD1
J gene: TRBJ2-1
clone size: few
V gene: TRBV7-9
CDR3 protein: CASSHGTGGLNEQFF
CDR3 DNA: TGTGCCAGCAGCCATGGGACAGGGGGTCTAAATGAGCAGTTCTTC

D gene: .
J gene: TRBJ2-3
clone size: few
V gene: TRBV11-2
CDR3 protein: CASSLSGGETDTQYF
CDR3 DNA: TGTGCCAGCAGCTTATCCGGGGGAGAGACAGATACGCAGTATTTT

D gene: .
J gene: TRBJ2-3
clone size: .
V gene: TRBV6-2/TRBV6-3
CDR3 protein: CASSYPLADTQYF
CDR3 DNA: TGTGCCAGCAGTTACCCGCTGGCAGATACGCAGTATTTT

D gene: .
J gene: TRBJ2-5
clone size: .
V gene: TRBV4-3
CDR3 protein: CASSQEADNQETQYF
CDR3 DNA: TGCGCCAGCAGCCAAGAGGCGGACAACCAAGAGACCCAGTACTTC

D gene: .
J gene: TRBJ1-5
clone size: .
V gene: TRBV6-1
CDR3 protein: CAISADWYSNQPQHF
CDR3 DNA: TGTGCCATCTCGGCAGATTGGTATAGCAATCAGCCCCAGCATTTT

D gene: .
J gene: TRBJ1-3
clone size: few
V gene: TRBV18
CDR3 protein: CASSAGSSGNTIYF
CDR3 DNA: TGTGCCAGCTCAGCCGGGAGCTCTGGAAACACCATATATTTT

D gene: .
J gene: TRBJ2-2
clone size: few
V gene: TRBV11-3
CDR3 protein: CASSSYEEVDNTGELFF
CDR3 DNA: TGTGCCAGCAGCTCTTATGAGGAAGTGGACAACACCGGGGAGCTGTTTTTT

D gene: TRBD2
J gene: TRBJ2-2
clone size: few
V gene: TRBV12-3/TRBV12-4
CDR3 protein: CAISGRNTGELFF
CDR3 DNA: TGTGCCATTAGCGGGAGGAACACCGGGGAGCTGTTTTTT

D gene: .
J gene: TRBJ1-2
clone size: few
V gene: TRBV7-8
CDR3 protein: CASSARSRQVRDGYTF
CDR3 DNA: TGTGCCAGCAGCGCCCGTTCTAGACAGGTGCGGGATGGCTACACCTTC

D gene: .
J gene: TRBJ2-5
clone size: .
V gene: TRBV19
CDR3 protein: CASSINRETEETQYF
CDR3 DNA: TGTGCCAGTAGTATCAACAGGGAAACGGAAGAGACCCAGTACTTC